The following is a TCR beta chain sequence with its context. What it binds is not known. Expressed TCRB transcripts were sequenced after all isolated RNA was converted to cDNA. Some clones are missing from TCRdb's copy, which holds only in-frame ones; the method was immunoSEQ multiplex PCR. The sample has hundreds of thousands of clones; roughly 16% are singletons. The data are from a study of beta chain features in type 1 diabetes. Study-level findings and limits: TCRB repertoires of naive, central memory and Treg cells appeared more similar among patients than among healthy donors.

V was shortened by 2 bases and J by 3 bases, with 16 bases between the two germline ends. Per the germline V gene, CDR1 is MNHNY and CDR2 is SVGAGI (reference sequence). CDR3 length: 16 residues. The chain employs TRBV6-6 and TRBJ1-1; possibly TRBD1 for D (6 bases). The receptor was derived from a man aged 18 to 30 in good health. Input material: naive CD4+ T cells from blood. The CDR3 region is CASSYHRAPRDTEAFF. As DNA, the CDR3 is TGTGCCAGCAGTTACCACAGGGCGCCAAGGGACACTGAAGCTTTCTTT.